The T cell receptor beta chain under discussion was sequenced for a study of shared clonotypes between healthy human individuals. Notes on the study in general: A reduction in generation probabilities was seen for non-shared clonotypes relative to those shared by all four donors.

The CDR3 is 15 residues long, counting both termini. Approximately 220 ng DNA, 25,000 to 30,000 T cell genomes, went into each sorted-subset replicate PCR. Assay: immunoSEQ multiplex PCR; the TCRdb copy retains only in-frame clones and omits some. The sample includes 2,500,000 or so clones, 80% to 95% seen only once; the top ten take approximately 0.36%. Concerning this clone: The antigen is not known. The limits of the CDR3 on the DNA are not certain, so only TCRdb's listed CDR3 is given.

J is TRBJ2-2 and V is TRBV12-2; TRBD2 was called by the table and not checked on the DNA. TRBV12-2 is a pseudogene locus. This sequence originates from a man aged 18-30 years in good health. Some clones in this sample may be carry-over from other donors' samples. Sequencing was done on a sample of naive CD4+ T cells from PBMCs. Subset here: CD45RA+ positively selected. The CDR3 here is CASRLVGDGTGELFF.